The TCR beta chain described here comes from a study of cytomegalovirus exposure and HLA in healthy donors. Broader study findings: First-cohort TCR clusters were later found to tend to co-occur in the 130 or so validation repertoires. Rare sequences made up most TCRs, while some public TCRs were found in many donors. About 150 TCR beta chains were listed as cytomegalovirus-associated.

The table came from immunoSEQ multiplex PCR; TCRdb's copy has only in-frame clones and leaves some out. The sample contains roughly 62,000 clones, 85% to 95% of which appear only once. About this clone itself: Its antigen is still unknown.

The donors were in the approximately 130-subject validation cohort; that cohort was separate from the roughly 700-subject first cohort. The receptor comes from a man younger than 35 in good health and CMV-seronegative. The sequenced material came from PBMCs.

The CDR3 DNA follows: TGTGCCAGCTCAGCCGGGACAGCCTCCACAGATACGCAGTATTTT. Amino acids: CASSAGTASTDTQYF. The gene calls are TRBV18 and TRBJ2-3; 7 bases are a match to TRBD1. The CDR3 contains 15 residues. V was clipped by 5 bases and J by 2 bases; unmatched bases: 7. In germline, CDR1 is KGHSH, CDR2 LQKENI.